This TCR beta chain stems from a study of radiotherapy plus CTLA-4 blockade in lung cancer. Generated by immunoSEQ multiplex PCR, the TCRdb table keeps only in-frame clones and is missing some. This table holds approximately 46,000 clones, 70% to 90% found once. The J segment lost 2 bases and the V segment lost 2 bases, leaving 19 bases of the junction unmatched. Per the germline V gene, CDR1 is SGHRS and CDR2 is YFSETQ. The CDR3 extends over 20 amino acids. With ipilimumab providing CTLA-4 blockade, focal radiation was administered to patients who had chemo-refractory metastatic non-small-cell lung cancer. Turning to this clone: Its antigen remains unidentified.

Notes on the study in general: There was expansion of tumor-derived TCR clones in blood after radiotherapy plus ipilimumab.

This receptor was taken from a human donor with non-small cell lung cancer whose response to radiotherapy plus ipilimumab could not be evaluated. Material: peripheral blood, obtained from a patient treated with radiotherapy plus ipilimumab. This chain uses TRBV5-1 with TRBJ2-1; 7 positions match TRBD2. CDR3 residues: CASSFPPPSGLADTYNEQFF. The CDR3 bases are TGCGCCAGCAGCTTTCCCCCCCCCTCTGGGCTAGCGGATACCTACAATGAGCAGTTCTTC.